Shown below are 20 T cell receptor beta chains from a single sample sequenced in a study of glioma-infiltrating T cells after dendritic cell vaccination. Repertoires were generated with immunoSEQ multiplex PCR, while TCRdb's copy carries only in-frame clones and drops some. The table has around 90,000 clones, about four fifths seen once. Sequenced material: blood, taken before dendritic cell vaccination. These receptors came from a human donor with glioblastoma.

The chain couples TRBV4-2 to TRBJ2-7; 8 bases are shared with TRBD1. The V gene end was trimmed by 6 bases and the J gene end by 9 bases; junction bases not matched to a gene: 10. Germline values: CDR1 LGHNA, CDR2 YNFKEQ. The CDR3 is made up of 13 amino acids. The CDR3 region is CASSSGQGGSQYF. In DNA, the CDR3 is TGTGCCAGCAGTTCCGGACAGGGAGGATCGCAGTACTTC.

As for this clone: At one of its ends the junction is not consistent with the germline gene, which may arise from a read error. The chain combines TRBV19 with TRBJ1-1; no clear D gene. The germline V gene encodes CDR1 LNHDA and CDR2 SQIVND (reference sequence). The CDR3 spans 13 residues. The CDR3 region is CVSSSSMNTEAFF. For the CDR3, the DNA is TGTGTCAGTAGTAGTTCAATGAACACTGAAGCTTTCTTT.

DNA of the CDR3: TGCGCCAGCAGCTTGGGGGGCCTTGGGGCTTTCTTT. Translating gives CASSLGGLGAFF. The genes are TRBV5-1 and TRBJ1-1; perhaps TRBD1 as D (5 bases). The CDR3 spans 12 residues. Trimming left V 0 bases short and J 11 bases short, with 11 bases between. Germline V lookup: CDR1 SGHRS, CDR2 YFSETQ.

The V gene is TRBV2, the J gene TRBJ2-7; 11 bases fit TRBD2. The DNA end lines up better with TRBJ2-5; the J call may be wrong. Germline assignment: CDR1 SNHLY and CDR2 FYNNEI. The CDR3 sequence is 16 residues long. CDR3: CASKAFSGRAGETQYF. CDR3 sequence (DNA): TGTGCCAGCAAAGCCTTTAGCGGGAGGGCCGGGGAGACCCAGTACTTC.

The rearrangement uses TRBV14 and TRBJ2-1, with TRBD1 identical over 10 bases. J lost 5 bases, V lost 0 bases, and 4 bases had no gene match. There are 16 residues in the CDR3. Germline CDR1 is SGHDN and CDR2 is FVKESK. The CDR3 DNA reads TGTGCCAGCAGCCAAGACTTGGGACAGGGGAACAATGAGCAGTTCTTC. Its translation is CASSQDLGQGNNEQFF.

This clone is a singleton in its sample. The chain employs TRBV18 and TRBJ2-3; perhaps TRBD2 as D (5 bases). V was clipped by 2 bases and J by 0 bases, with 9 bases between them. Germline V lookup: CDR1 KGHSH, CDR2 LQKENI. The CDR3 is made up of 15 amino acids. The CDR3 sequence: CASSPERLSTDTQYF. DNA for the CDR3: TGTGCCAGCTCACCAGAGCGGCTCAGCACAGATACGCAGTATTTT. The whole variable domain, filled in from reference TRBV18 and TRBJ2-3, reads NAGVMQNPRHLVRRRGQEARLRCSPMKGHSHVYWYRQLPEEGLKFMVYLQKENIIDESGMPKERFSAEFPKEGPSILRIQQVVRGDSAAYFCASSPERLSTDTQYFGPGTRLTVL.

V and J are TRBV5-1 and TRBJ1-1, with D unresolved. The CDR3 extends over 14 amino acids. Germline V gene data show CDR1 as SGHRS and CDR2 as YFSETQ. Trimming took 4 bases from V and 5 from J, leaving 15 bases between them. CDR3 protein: CASSDEGPGTEAFF. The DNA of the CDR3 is TGCGCCAGCAGCGACGAGGGTCCCGGTACTGAAGCTTTCTTT. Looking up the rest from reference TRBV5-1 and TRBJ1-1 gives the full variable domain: KAGVTQTPRYLIKTRGQQVTLSCSPISGHRSVSWYQQTPGQGLQFLFEYFSETQRNKGNFPGRFSGRQFSNSRSEMNVSTLELGDSALYLCASSDEGPGTEAFFGQGTRLTVV.

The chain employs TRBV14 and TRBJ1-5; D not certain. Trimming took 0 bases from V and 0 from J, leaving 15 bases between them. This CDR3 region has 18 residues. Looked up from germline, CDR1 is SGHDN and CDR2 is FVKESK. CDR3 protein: CASSQDLRDRDSNQPQHF. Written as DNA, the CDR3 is TGTGCCAGCAGCCAAGATCTAAGGGATCGGGATAGCAATCAGCCCCAGCATTTT.

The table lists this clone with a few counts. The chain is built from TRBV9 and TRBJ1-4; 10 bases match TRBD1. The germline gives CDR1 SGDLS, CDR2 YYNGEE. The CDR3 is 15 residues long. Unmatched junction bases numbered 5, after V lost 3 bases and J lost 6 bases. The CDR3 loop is CASSGVGTGDEKLFF. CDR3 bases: TGTGCCAGCAGCGGAGTCGGGACAGGGGATGAAAAACTGTTTTTT. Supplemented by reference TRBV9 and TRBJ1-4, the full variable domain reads DSGVTQTPKHLITATGQRVTLRCSPRSGDLSVYWYQQSLDQGLQFLIQYYNGEERAKGNILERFSAQQFPDLHSELNLSSLELGDSALYFCASSGVGTGDEKLFFGSGTQLSVL.

In nucleotides, the CDR3 is TGTGCCAGCAGCTACCGGACAGTGAACACCGGGGAGCTGTTTTTT. Its translation: CASSYRTVNTGELFF. The rearrangement links TRBV7-9 to TRBJ2-2, with D perhaps matching TRBD1 (6 bases). The length of the CDR3 is 15 residues. The germline V gene encodes CDR1 SEHNR and CDR2 FQNEAQ (reference sequence). V was clipped by 4 bases and J by 1 base, with 10 bases between them.

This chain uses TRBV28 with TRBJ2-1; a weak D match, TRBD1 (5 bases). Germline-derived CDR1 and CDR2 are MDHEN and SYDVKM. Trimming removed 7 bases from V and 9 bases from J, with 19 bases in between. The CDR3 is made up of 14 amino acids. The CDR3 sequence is CASTNPDTGPEQFF. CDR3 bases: TGTGCCAGCACCAACCCAGATACAGGACCTGAGCAGTTCTTC.

The CDR3 DNA follows: TGTGCCCGATCTGTATGGGCAGGGGGCGAGTGGACAGATACGCAGTATTTT. Encoded protein: CARSVWAGGEWTDTQYF. This chain joins TRBV30 and TRBJ2-3, with TRBD1 matching over 8 bases. After removal of 8 bases from V and 3 bases from J, the junction contained 19 bases not matched to a gene. Germline-derived CDR1 and CDR2 are GTSNPN and SVGIG (reference sequence). This CDR3 has 17 residues.

CDR3 sequence (DNA): TGTGCCAGCAGCTTACCGGGAAAGCATTCACCCCTCCACTTT. Residues: CASSLPGKHSPLHF. This rearrangement joins TRBV7-9 to TRBJ1-6, with no clear D. Trimming removed 2 bases from V and 8 bases from J, with 10 bases in between. The CDR3 has 14 amino acids. From germline, CDR1 is SEHNR and CDR2 FQNEAQ (reference sequence).

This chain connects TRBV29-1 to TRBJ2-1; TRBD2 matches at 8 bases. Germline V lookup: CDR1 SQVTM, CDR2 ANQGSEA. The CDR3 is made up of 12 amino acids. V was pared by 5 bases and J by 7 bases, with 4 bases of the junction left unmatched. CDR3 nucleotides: TGCAGCGTTCCCGCGGGGGGTAATGAGCAGTTCTTC. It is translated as CSVPAGGNEQFF.

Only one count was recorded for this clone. The DNA of the CDR3 is TGTGCCAGCAGCAAAGACGACAGGGGGGTCGGTGCTGAAGCTTTCTTT. Translation gives CASSKDDRGVGAEAFF. The rearrangement joins TRBV21-1 to TRBJ1-1; the DNA was not compared with TRBD1, the D call given in the table. TRBV21-1 is tagged as a pseudogene. This CDR3 spans 16 amino acids.

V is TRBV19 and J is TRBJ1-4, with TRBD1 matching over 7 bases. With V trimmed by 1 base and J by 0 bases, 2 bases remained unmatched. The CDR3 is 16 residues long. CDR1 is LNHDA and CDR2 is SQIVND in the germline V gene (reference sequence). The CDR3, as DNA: TGTGCCAGTAGTATAGGGACAGGAGCAACTAATGAAAAACTGTTTTTT. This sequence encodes CASSIGTGATNEKLFF.

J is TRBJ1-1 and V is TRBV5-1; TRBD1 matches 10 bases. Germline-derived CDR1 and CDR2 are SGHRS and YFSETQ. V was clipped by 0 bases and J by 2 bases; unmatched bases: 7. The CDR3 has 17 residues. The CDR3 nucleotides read TGCGCCAGCAGCTTGGGACAGGGGGCGCGGATCAACACTGAAGCTTTCTTT. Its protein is CASSLGQGARINTEAFF.

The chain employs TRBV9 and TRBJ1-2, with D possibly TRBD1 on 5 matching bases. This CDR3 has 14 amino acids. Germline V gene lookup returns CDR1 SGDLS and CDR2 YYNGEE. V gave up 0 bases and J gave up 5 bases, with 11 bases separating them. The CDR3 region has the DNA TGTGCCAGCAGCGTAGGAGGGGAGGCGTATGGCTACACCTTC. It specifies CASSVGGEAYGYTF.

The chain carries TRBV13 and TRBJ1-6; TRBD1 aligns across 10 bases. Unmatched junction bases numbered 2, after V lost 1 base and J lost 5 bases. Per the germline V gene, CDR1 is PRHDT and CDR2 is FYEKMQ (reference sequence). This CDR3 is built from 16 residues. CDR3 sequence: CASSLVGQGNNSPLHF. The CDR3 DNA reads TGTGCCAGCAGCTTAGTGGGACAGGGGAATAATTCACCCCTCCACTTT.

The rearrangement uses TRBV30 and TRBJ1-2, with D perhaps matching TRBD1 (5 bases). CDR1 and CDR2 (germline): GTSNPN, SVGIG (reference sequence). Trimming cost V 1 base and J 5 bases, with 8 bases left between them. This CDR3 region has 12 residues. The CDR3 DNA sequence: TGTGCCTGGAGTGGGGGGGTTTATGGCTACACCTTC. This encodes CAWSGGVYGYTF.